This record concerns one T cell receptor beta chain sequence. The sample comes from a study of CD8 T cells in ankylosing spondylitis. V lost 3 bases and J lost 4; bases outside the gene matches: 5. The CDR3 is made up of 16 amino acids. Germline V lookup: CDR1 SNHLY, CDR2 FYNNEI. TCRdb re-called the 5' RACE reads through MiXCR, storing one row per CDR3 protein. The sample lists tens of thousands of distinct CDR3 sequences, about 15% occurring once. The sequenced sample was blood. The chain couples TRBV2 to TRBJ2-3; TRBD2 matches at 12 bases. The source of this sequence is a male donor with ankylosing spondylitis or in good health (not recorded which). The CDR3 sequence is CASSDILAGGPDTQYF. The DNA for the CDR3 is TGTGCCAGCAGTGATATCCTAGCGGGAGGGCCAGATACGCAGTATTTT.